Described below is a single T cell receptor beta chain sequence and its context. This sample is part of a study of blood T cell repertoires in COVID-19. For the study at large: The study drew acute and convalescent COVID-19 samples from the United States, Italy and Spain. The cDNA or gDNA used as material had been derived from T cells, B-cell-depleted T cells, or PBMCs.

Germline V gene data show CDR1 as LGHDT and CDR2 as YNNKEL (reference sequence). CDR3 length: 17 residues. Trimming took 2 bases from V and 2 from J, leaving 18 bases between them. In the original analysis: Amplified reference gene primers provided the basis for estimating nucleated cell counts. The assay was immunoSEQ multiplex PCR, and TCRdb's table has in-frame clones only and misses some. D and trimming come from the DNA, and the V and J calls and clone size come from that table. Here the sample spans nearly 50,000 clones, roughly 83% being singletons. The receptor was derived from an older woman with acute or convalescent COVID-19. This chain connects TRBV3-1 (or the pseudogene TRBV3-2) to TRBJ2-5, with a tentative D call TRBD2 (5 bases). The specimen sequenced was peripheral blood. The CDR3 reads CASSQNPRRTQQETQYF. CDR3 nucleotide sequence: TGTGCCAGCAGCCAAAACCCCAGAAGGACTCAGCAAGAGACCCAGTACTTC.